The 3 T cell receptor beta chains below were found in one sample sequenced in a study of control samples from healthy donors and cancer patients. Assay: immunoSEQ multiplex PCR; the TCRdb copy retains only in-frame clones and omits some. Among around 53,000 clones, 86% were seen once, and the ten largest hold roughly 2.8%. The sequencing input was PBMCs. The receptors come from a woman in her forties or fifties with lung cancer.

The chain couples TRBV6-2 or TRBV6-3 to TRBJ1-2; D call uncertain. With 6 bases removed from V and 8 bases from J, the gap between germline ends came to 13 bases. The germline CDR1 and CDR2 sequences are MNHEY and SVGEGT. The CDR3 runs to 12 residues. CDR3 in amino acids: CASSMDRRGYTF. The CDR3 DNA is TGTGCCAGCAGCATGGACCGGAGGGGCTACACCTTC.

The genes are TRBV28 and TRBJ2-1; a weak D match, TRBD1 (5 bases). This CDR3 has 17 amino acids. Germline V gene sequence: CDR1 MDHEN, CDR2 SYDVKM. The ends were cut back, 2 bases at V and 5 bases at J, with 19 bases in the middle. The CDR3 reads CASSLIPDRPVDNEQFF. In DNA, the CDR3 is TGTGCCAGCAGTTTAATTCCCGACAGACCGGTGGACAATGAGCAGTTCTTC.

The gene calls are TRBV7-3 and TRBJ1-1; D is ambiguous. CDR1 and CDR2 from the germline V gene are SGHTA and FQGTGA. Trimming removed 2 bases at V and 2 bases at J, with 6 bases between. This CDR3 is 13 amino acids long. The CDR3 region has the DNA TGTGCCAGCAGCTTACACCAAAACACTGAAGCTTTCTTT. Amino acids: CASSLHQNTEAFF. Together with reference TRBV7-3 and TRBJ1-1, the CDR3 gives the full variable domain: GAGVSQTPSNKVTEKGKYVELRCDPISGHTALYWYRQSLGQGPEFLIYFQGTGAADDSGLPNDRFFAVRPEGSVSTLKIQRTERGDSAVYLCASSLHQNTEAFFGQGTRLTVV.